This record concerns one T cell receptor beta chain sequence. Sequencing was performed with immunoSEQ multiplex PCR; in TCRdb, only in-frame clones are kept and a portion is missing. Of approximately 82,000 clones in the sample, roughly four fifths were seen once. This sample is part of a study of blood T cell repertoires in COVID-19. The CDR3 spans 15 residues. V gave up 5 bases and J gave up 7 bases, with 17 bases separating them. Germline V gene data show CDR1 as SGHTA and CDR2 as FQGNSA. The chain combines TRBV7-2 with TRBJ1-4; D remains ambiguous. The sequenced material came from peripheral blood. The sequence was collected from a human donor in a cohort sampled during active COVID-19. CDR3 coding DNA: TGTGCCAGCAGCCAAGCCCCGGGAAGAGGTGAAAAACTGTTTTTT. It encodes CASSQAPGRGEKLFF.